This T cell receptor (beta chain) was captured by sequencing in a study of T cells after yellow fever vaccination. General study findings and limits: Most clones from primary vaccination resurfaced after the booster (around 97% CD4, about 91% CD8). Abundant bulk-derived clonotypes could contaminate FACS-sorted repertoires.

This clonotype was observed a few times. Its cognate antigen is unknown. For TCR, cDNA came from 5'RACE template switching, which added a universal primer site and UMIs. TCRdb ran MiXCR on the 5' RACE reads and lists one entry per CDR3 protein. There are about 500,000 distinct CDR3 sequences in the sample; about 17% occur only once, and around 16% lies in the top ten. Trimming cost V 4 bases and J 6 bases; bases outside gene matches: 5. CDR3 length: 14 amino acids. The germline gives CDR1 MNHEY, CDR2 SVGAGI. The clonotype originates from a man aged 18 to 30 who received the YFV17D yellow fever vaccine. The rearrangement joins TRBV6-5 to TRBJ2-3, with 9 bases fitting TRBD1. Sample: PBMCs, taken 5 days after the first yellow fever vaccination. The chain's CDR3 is CASSSRTGADTQYF. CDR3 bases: TGTGCCAGCAGTTCCCGGACAGGGGCGGATACGCAGTATTTT.